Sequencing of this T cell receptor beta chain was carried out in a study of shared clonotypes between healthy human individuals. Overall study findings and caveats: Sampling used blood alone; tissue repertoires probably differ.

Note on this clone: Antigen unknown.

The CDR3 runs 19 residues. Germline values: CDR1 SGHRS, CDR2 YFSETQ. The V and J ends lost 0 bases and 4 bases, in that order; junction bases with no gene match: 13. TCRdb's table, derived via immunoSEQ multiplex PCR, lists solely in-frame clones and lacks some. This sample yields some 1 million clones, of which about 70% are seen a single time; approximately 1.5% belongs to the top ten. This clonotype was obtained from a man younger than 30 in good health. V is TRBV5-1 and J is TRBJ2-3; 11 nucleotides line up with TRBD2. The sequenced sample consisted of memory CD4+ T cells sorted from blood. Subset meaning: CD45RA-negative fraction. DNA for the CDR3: TGCGCCAGCAGCTTGGCGGCGACTAGCGGGACGGGGATCCCAGATACGCAGTATTTT. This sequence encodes CASSLAATSGTGIPDTQYF.